This T cell receptor (beta chain) was documented in a study of T cell responses to AZD1222 COVID-19 vaccine. Regarding the study as a whole: In a largely white British group with more females than males, clonal diversity was possibly underestimated.

V lost 6 bases, J lost 5 bases, and 13 bases lay in between. CDR3 length: 13 amino acids. The germline V gene encodes CDR1 KGHSH and CDR2 LQKENI. Method: immunoSEQ multiplex PCR; TCRdb's copy keeps in-frame clones and lacks some. The sample records approximately 89,000 clones, 80% to 95% being singletons. Comment on this clone: Its cognate antigen is unknown.

The sequences come from peripheral blood, collected on day 0 of MenACWY control vaccination. The gene calls are TRBV18 and TRBJ1-1, with TRBD1 as a possible D gene (5 bases). This sequence was found in an adult in good health. The CDR3 here is CASSPQGGTEAFF. In DNA form, the CDR3 reads TGTGCCAGCTCTCCTCAGGGTGGGACTGAAGCTTTCTTT. Using reference TRBV18 and TRBJ1-1 for the parts outside the CDR3, the full variable domain is NAGVMQNPRHLVRRRGQEARLRCSPMKGHSHVYWYRQLPEEGLKFMVYLQKENIIDESGMPKERFSAEFPKEGPSILRIQQVVRGDSAAYFCASSPQGGTEAFFGQGTRLTVV.